Presented here are 13 T cell receptor beta chains from one specimen sequenced in a study of CD8 T cells in ankylosing spondylitis. General observations from the study: A motif of roughly 8 highly homologous TCR beta variants was seen as apparently characteristic of ankylosing spondylitis blood.

These TCRs are of unknown antigen specificity. TCRdb used MiXCR to reprocess the 5' RACE reads, holding one entry per CDR3 protein. The sample comprises 650,000 to 800,000 distinct CDR3 sequences, over 15% of which are singletons, and under 20% rests with the top ten. Source material: blood, either unsorted or a sorted T cell fraction (not recorded which). The receptors derive from a male donor with ankylosing spondylitis.

The chain joins TRBV4-1 to TRBJ1-1; D is perhaps TRBD1 (6 bases). In germline, CDR1 is MGHRA, CDR2 YSYEKL. V was cut by 3 bases and J by 1 base, with 15 bases left in between. CDR3 length: 16 amino acids. This CDR3 is CASSQPDRGQNTEAFF. In DNA form, the CDR3 reads TGCGCCAGCAGCCAGCCTGATAGGGGACAGAACACTGAAGCTTTCTTT.

This clonotype was detected only a few times. The chain couples TRBV9 to TRBJ1-5; D unclear. The CDR3 is 14 residues long. Deletions cut 1 base from V and 1 base from J, with 6 bases between. The germline CDR1 and CDR2 sequences are SGDLS and YYNGEE. The CDR3 coding sequence is TGTGCCAGCAGCGTACAGGCAAGCAATCAGCCCCAGCATTTT. It encodes CASSVQASNQPQHF. The full variable domain, completed using reference TRBV9 and TRBJ1-5, is DSGVTQTPKHLITATGQRVTLRCSPRSGDLSVYWYQQSLDQGLQFLIQYYNGEERAKGNILERFSAQQFPDLHSELNLSSLELGDSALYFCASSVQASNQPQHFGDGTRLSIL.

The chain carries TRBV29-1 and TRBJ2-5; perhaps TRBD2 as D (6 bases). This CDR3 comprises 13 residues. The germline CDR1 and CDR2 sequences are SQVTM and ANQGSEA. Trimming pared 3 bases from V and 0 bases from J, leaving 8 bases between. This CDR3 is CSVEGGDQETQYF. The CDR3 nucleotides are TGCAGCGTTGAGGGAGGAGACCAAGAGACCCAGTACTTC.

This sequence joins TRBV4-3 and TRBJ2-1; 7 nucleotides match TRBD2. Losses at the gene ends were 2 bases for V and 1 base for J; bases not matched to a gene: 5. The CDR3 is 16 amino acids. The germline V gene has CDR1 LGHNA and CDR2 YSLEER. CDR3 protein: CASSQSPAGSYNEQFF. As DNA, the CDR3 is TGCGCCAGCAGCCAATCCCCAGCGGGATCCTACAATGAGCAGTTCTTC.

This chain connects TRBV11-2 to TRBJ2-7; no firm D call. CDR1 is SGHAT, CDR2 FQNNGV, per germline. CDR3 length: 13 residues. With 1 base removed from V and 3 bases from J, the gap between germline ends came to 7 bases. The CDR3 loop reads CASSLGFYYEQYF. The CDR3 DNA sequence: TGTGCCAGCAGCTTAGGGTTTTACTACGAGCAGTACTTC.

This clonotype was seen a single time. This chain links TRBV5-6 with TRBJ1-6; D is ambiguous. The CDR3 is made up of 15 amino acids. Germline-derived CDR1 and CDR2 are SGHDT and YYEEEE. V shed 0 bases and J shed 7 bases, with 11 bases lying between them. This CDR3 reads CASSLAPSTNSPLHF. The CDR3 DNA reads TGTGCCAGCAGCTTGGCCCCGTCGACGAATTCACCCCTCCACTTT. Looking up the rest from reference TRBV5-6 and TRBJ1-6 gives the full variable domain: DAGVTQSPTHLIKTRGQQVTLRCSPKSGHDTVSWYQQALGQGPQFIFQYYEEEERQRGNFPDRFSGHQFPNYSSELNVNALLLGDSALYLCASSLAPSTNSPLHFGNGTRLTVT.

V usage is TRBV20-1 and J usage is TRBJ1-2; D not resolved. Germline loops: CDR1 DFQATT, CDR2 SNEGSKA (reference sequence). The germline V and J ends were trimmed by 4 bases and 2 bases, with 11 bases remaining between them. CDR3 size: 13 residues. CDR3 coding DNA: TGCAGTGCTACCCTCGCAGCAAACTATGGCTACACCTTC. Translated: CSATLAANYGYTF.

This sequence joins TRBV7-2 and TRBJ1-5; no reliable D call. Germline CDR1 and CDR2: SGHTA and FQGNSA. The ends were cut back, 1 base at V and 7 bases at J, with 8 bases in the middle. This CDR3 region has 13 residues. The DNA for the CDR3 is TGTGCCAGCAGCTTAGATAGGAGCCAGCCCCAGCATTTT. This encodes CASSLDRSQPQHF.

This clonotype was found a few times. The chain joins TRBV27 to TRBJ2-5, with D perhaps TRBD2 (5 bases). Germline V lookup: CDR1 MNHEY, CDR2 SMNVEV (reference sequence). The CDR3 has 15 amino acids. Trimming pared 9 bases from V and 1 base from J, leaving 18 bases between. The CDR3 sequence is CASHEGLEVQETQYF. Written as DNA, the CDR3 is TGTGCCAGTCATGAAGGGTTGGAGGTCCAAGAGACCCAGTACTTC.

The gene calls are TRBV24-1 and TRBJ2-7; TRBD1 matches 8 bases. V lost 3 bases, J lost 2 bases, and 5 bases stayed unmatched. Germline values: CDR1 KGHDR, CDR2 SFDVKD. CDR3 length equals 15 residues. Here the CDR3 DNA reads TGTGCCACCAGTGATACCCGGGACAGGCCCTACGAGCAGTACTTC. This encodes CATSDTRDRPYEQYF.

This clonotype was observed at least ten times. The V and J genes are TRBV4-1 and TRBJ2-1, with TRBD2 matching 9 bases. CDR1 is MGHRA, CDR2 YSYEKL, per germline. The CDR3 loop spans 15 amino acids. The V gene end was trimmed by 2 bases and the J gene end by 7 bases; junction bases not matched to a gene: 6. The CDR3 loop reads CASSQLAGGRNEQFF. In nucleotides, the CDR3 is TGCGCCAGCAGCCAACTCGCGGGAGGGCGTAATGAGCAGTTCTTC.

This sequence joins TRBV5-1 and TRBJ2-1, with a weak D call TRBD2 (5 bases). Trimming shortened V by 0 bases and J by 3 bases, and 13 bases separated the two germline ends. The germline gives CDR1 SGHRS, CDR2 YFSETQ. This CDR3 contains 16 residues. The CDR3 spells CASSLEGGPIYNEQFF. CDR3 sequence (DNA): TGCGCCAGCAGCTTGGAAGGCGGGCCCATCTACAATGAGCAGTTCTTC.

The gene calls are TRBV10-3 and TRBJ1-1, with 7 bases aligning to TRBD1. There are 14 residues in the CDR3. Germline CDR1 and CDR2: ENHRY and SYGVKD. With 5 bases clipped from V and 1 base from J, the junction kept 4 bases outside the gene matches. The CDR3 sequence is CAISRGDRNTEAFF. CDR3 DNA sequence: TGTGCCATCAGTCGGGGGGACAGGAACACTGAAGCTTTCTTT.